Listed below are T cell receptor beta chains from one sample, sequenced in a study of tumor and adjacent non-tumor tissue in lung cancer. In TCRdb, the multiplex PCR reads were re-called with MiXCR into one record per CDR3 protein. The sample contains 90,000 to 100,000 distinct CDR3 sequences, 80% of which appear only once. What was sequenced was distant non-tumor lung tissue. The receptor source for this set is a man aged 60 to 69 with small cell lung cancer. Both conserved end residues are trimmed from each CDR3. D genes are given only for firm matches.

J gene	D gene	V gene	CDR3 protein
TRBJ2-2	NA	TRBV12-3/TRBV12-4	ASSFPANAGELF
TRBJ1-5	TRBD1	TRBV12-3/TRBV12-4	ASSLLPGPTGSDQPQH
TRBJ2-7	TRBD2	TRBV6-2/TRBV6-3	ASSYSGASGFYEQY
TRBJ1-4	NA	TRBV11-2	ASSQFDRMSEELF
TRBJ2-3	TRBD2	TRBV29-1	SVILAGGRTNTQY
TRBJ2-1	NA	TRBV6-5	ASIEIPADEQF
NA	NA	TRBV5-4	ASSLLGNIDTQH
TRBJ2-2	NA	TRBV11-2	ASSPWGGLNIGELF
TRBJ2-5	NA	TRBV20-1	SARKTGPENQY
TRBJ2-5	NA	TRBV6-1	ASTEAYTGFRETQY
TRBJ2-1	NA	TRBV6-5	ASTPRTSVGYNEQF
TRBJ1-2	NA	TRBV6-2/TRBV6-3	ASETPGEL
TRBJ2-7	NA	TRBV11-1	ASSYLSSGTAYKQY
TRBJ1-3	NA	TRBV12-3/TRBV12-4	AGSWGQPNTIY
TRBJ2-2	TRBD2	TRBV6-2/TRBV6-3	ASMYLAGAGELF
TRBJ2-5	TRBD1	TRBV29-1	SVEGQGSANFVTQY
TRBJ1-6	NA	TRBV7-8	ASSLEGTNSPLH
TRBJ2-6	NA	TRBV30	AWSNTGAPGANVLT
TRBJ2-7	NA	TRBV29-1	SARDSSYEQC
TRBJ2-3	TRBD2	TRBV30	AWRTGTSGSDTQY
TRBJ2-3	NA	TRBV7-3	ASSSRQAVGDTQY
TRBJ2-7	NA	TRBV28	ASSFSDRNPSYEQY
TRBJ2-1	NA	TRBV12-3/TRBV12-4	ASSLVYSYNEQF
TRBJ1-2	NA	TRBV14	ASSQGAGPGYA
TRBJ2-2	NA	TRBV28	ASSGWTDTNTMELF
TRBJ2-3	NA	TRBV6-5	VSTFGDKQY
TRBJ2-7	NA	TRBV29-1	CARDTSYEQY
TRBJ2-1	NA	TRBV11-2	ASSLGGYNEQF
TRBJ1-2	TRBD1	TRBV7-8	GSSSRDRGWYGYT
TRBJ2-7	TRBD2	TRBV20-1	SARGLADTLSYEQY
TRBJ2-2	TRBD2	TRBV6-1	GNRLAGDTGELF
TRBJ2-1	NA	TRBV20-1	SARPPNNEQF
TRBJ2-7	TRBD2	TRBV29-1	SVGGTSGIYEQY
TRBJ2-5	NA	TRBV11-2	ANRPVSQETQY
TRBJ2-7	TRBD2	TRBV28	ASSFSGEGPGEQY
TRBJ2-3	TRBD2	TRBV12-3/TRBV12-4	ASSLALAGGRDTQY
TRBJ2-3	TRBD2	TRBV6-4	ASSERGTTDTQY
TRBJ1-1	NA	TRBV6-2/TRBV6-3	ASSYPYGNTEAF
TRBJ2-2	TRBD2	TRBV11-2	VRSLARETGVLF
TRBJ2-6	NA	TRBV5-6	ASSSDTSGANVPT
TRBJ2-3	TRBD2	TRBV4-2	TNSQHLAGGLADTQY
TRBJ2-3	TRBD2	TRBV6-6	TSSYRGTSGIDGTDTQY
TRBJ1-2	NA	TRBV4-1	AGSRGPNYSYT
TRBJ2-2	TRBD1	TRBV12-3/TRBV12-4	ANSFTGTDTGELF
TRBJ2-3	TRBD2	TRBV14	AKSPLTSRSTDTQY
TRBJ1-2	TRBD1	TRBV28	ASNSPSGQGPGGYT
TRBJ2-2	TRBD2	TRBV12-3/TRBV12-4	ASSPGLAVTGKLF
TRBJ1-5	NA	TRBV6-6	ASRKRVGDSNQPQQ
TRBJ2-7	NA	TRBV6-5	VSTRGAYYEQY